This T cell receptor (beta chain) was profiled in a study of identical twins. Germline CDR1 is MGHDK and CDR2 is SYGVNS. The V end was cut by 6 bases, the J end by 9 bases, with 9 bases between. The CDR3 sequence is 11 residues long. TCRdb used MiXCR to reprocess the 5' RACE reads, holding one entry per CDR3 protein. Of approximately 1.8 million distinct CDR3 sequences in the sample, around a third were seen once. Comments on this clonotype: Its antigen is not identified.

Regarding the study as a whole: Monozygotic twin pairs showed more out-of-frame TCR alpha sharing than models estimated. Memory repertoires showed no such pattern, whereas abundant cord blood beta clonotypes carried fewer insertions.

The sequence was collected from a newborn girl in good health. The V gene is TRBV25-1, the J gene TRBJ2-1; D is ambiguous. The specimen was cord blood. The CDR3 is CASSESAEQFF. CDR3 DNA: TGTGCCAGCAGCGAGTCAGCTGAGCAGTTCTTC.